This T cell receptor (beta chain) was obtained from a study of cytomegalovirus exposure and HLA in healthy donors (dated by TCRdb to the late 2010s). With respect to the entire study: An earlier analysis of under 600 of the donors reported about 290 Gb of sequence data and more than 90 million unique TCR beta sequences from 150 million to 200 million T cells. An early release covering roughly 580 HLA-typed donors comprised about 290 gigabases of sequencing data and around 85 million unique TCR sequences. Of the 398 genotyped donors, 65% to 90% fell in the genetic ancestry cluster associated with self-reported Caucasian donors. The study aimed to test whether signatures of past pathogen exposure could be identified by cataloging public T cell receptors. Using immunosequencing, the study profiled T cell repertoires from some 670 subjects and related those repertoires to cytomegalovirus serostatus. Along with the approximately 670-subject first cohort, a separate validation cohort of approximately 110 different subjects was used. High-throughput TCR immunosequencing, statistical association of individual TCRs with disease status, and machine learning were combined to predict cytomegalovirus infection status. A later analysis re-examined previously published TCR beta repertoires from about 670 donors and added high-resolution HLA genotyping to investigate patterns of TCR occurrence. In the later analysis, no new phenotypic data were used to find candidate immune exposures; instead, reliance was placed on TCR beta sequences and their occurrence across donors. In an earlier analysis of 587 of the donors, high-throughput TCR beta sequencing was used to judge whether each TCR beta V gene segment behaved as functional or pseudogenic. Alongside the repertoire data, information on donor age, sex, ethnicity and CMV serostatus was compiled. In a later genetic analysis, genome-wide SNP genotypes for about three fifths of the roughly 670 donors were used, and that subset was treated as a discovery cohort. Every discovery cohort repertoire had been produced on one sequencing platform. Both class I and class II loci were covered by HLA typing, at four-digit resolution. The number of typed donors differed by locus: about 620-640 for A, B, C, DRB1 and DQB1; some 540 for DQA1; approximately 600 for DPA1; and some 430 for DPB1. Because of strong linkage in the cohort, a few DR-DQ haplotypes were treated as single units for association and clustering. Among a few hundred genotyped donors of the cohort, an average of about 240,000 unique TCR beta nucleotide sequences were sequenced per donor, around 20% of them non-productive. The study at large found these results: Across donors, most TCR sequences were observed very rarely, whereas some public TCRs were present in many individuals. It was suggested by the authors that the approach could potentially be generalized to other disease states and immunological phenotypes. Correlated functional status among segregating V segments might be attributable to linkage disequilibrium, but an unknown experimental factor could not be ruled out. A further reported finding was that TCR beta sequences accurately predicted the HLA-A and HLA-B alleles for most subjects in the first cohort. In vitro tests confirmed that a few of the cytomegalovirus-associated TCR beta chains recognize cytomegalovirus antigens. In a later genetic analysis, a missense DCLRE1C variant was associated with V-gene and J-gene trimming of TCR beta chains, and the association was replicated in an independent cohort. Specific HLA alleles were associated with 15,000 to 20,000 TCR beta sequences at a false discovery rate of 0.05 in a later analysis. A cluster of highly shared sequence variants was judged likely to represent a technical artifact of the sequencing pipeline. In a later genetic analysis, fewer N-insertions in productive TCRs were reported among donors in an Asian-associated ancestry cluster than the roughly 700-donor mean. Because counts were too low, seventeen rarely observed V segments, including chromosome 9 orphons, were excluded from the earlier analysis of 500 to 700 of the donors. A later analysis found that HLA-associated TCR beta chains were more clonally expanded and had lower generation probabilities than equally common non-associated chains. Broadly in line with IMGT annotations, most TCR beta V segments showed up in productive rearrangements about 87% or about 30% of the time in an earlier analysis of approximately 600 of the donors. Roughly uniform sequencing depth across donors was assumed in presence/absence analyses, although this assumption may not hold. The only immune exposure information available for the cohort was CMV serostatus. Several of the top co-occurrence clusters appeared to be linked to parvovirus B19, influenza, CMV and Epstein-Barr virus, according to a later analysis. HLA typing was unavailable for some donors at each locus, so association tests used only the typed subset. Some IMGT-functional V segments, including TRBV6-2 and TRBV6-3, could not be told apart with the 87-base-pair reads, so those segments were excluded. Only TCR beta chains were sequenced in this cohort, and the absence of alpha or paired-chain data limited detectable features. A later analysis found that TCR association rates varied across HLA loci, with DRB1 alleles showing the most associated TCRs and HLA-C alleles the fewest. A total of roughly 160 TCR beta chains were listed by the study as associated with cytomegalovirus. A later analysis found that most CMV-associated TCR beta chains appeared HLA-restricted, with HLA associations seemingly driven largely by CMV exposure. The classifier was reported to diagnose cytomegalovirus status with high specificity and sensitivity in both the original cohort and the validation cohort. When HLA alleles, especially DR and DQ, strongly co-occurred, attributing TCR associations to individual alleles was difficult.

Receptor amplification or capture employed the immunoSEQ multiplex PCR assay. For the multiplex PCR, a mixture combining 60 forward primers for TCR Vbeta segments and 13 reverse primers for TCR Jbeta segments was used. The CDR3 region of rearranged TCR beta genes was amplified from genomic DNA with a multiplex PCR assay. The amplified TCR beta libraries were sequenced on the Illumina HiSeq System as 87-base-pair reads. The original pipeline was this. A later analysis counted 65 million to 90 million unique TCR beta chains across the roughly 700 repertoires, and around 12 million of these chains were shared by at least two donors. To remove PCR and sequencing errors, raw reads were error-corrected and collapsed into unique sequences using a nearest-neighbor algorithm that merged closely related sequences. To assign V, D and J gene segments, CDR3 sequences were aligned to IMGT reference sequences. For a sequence to be retained, a match of at least six nucleotides was required to both a V gene segment and a J gene segment. A rearrangement counted as productive if the CDR3 had no stop codons and remained in frame with V and J, and every other rearrangement counted as non-productive. CDR3 was defined according to IMGT convention as the region running from the second conserved V-encoded cysteine to the conserved J-encoded phenylalanine. The earlier analysis of more than 450 of the donors excluded sequences that lacked an unambiguous match to a single V gene segment. In an earlier analysis of a few hundred of the donors, a V segment was called functional when productive rearrangements were above 56.7%, and segregating when the standard deviation between donors exceeded 5%. A statistical classification framework was developed to diagnose cytomegalovirus status using the catalog of TCR beta chain sequences. V and J gene assignment, in a later analysis, came from comparing TCR nucleotide sequences with IMGT/GENE-DB human TR gene sequences. The TCRdist pipeline was used in a later analysis to assign CDR3 sequences and most-parsimonious VDJ recombination scenarios. A later analysis defined each TCR beta chain by its CDR3 amino acid sequence plus V-gene family, and excluded reads lacking a unique V-gene family. To address suspected cross-contamination and a sequencing artifact, a later analysis removed under 600 highly shared, low-generation-probability nucleotide sequences. For each public chain, a later analysis derived a clonal expansion index from normalized ranks of inferred template counts within each repertoire. In a later analysis, generation probabilities were computed using a VDJ recombination model fitted to out-of-frame rearrangements, and the results were checked against IGoR. In a later analysis, hypergeometric tests were used to score TCR-TCR, TCR-HLA and TCR-CMV co-occurrence, with a repertoire-size bias correction applied to TCR pairs. In a later analysis, false discovery rates were estimated by permuting HLA or CMV assignments 20 times. In a later analysis, co-occurring TCRs were grouped using DBSCAN, with TCRdist sequence similarity added in when clustering inside HLA-allele-positive subsets. Repertoires with fewer than 30,000 or more than 120,000 public chains were left out of co-occurrence clustering, as were about 5 repertoires with anomalous nucleotide sharing. The table was pulled from immuneACCESS by TCRdb, which kept in-frame rearrangements only. Such tables lose some clones; where checked, under half of the loss comes from unresolved V genes, and the rest has no known cause. The V and J calls and clone size were taken over from that table, and D and trimming were inferred from the DNA. The sample records roughly 170,000 clones, about 79% of which are singletons. The ten most abundant clones make up 0.75% to 0.8% of the sample.

A note on this clone: It has no known antigen specificity. No qualities accompany the bases; no much larger clone lies one base away.

The CDR3, cysteine through phenylalanine, is 15 amino acids long. Left in the record is the CDR3 DNA by itself, 45 bases read in frame from the first base. Deletion took 2 bases off V and 4 bases off J, with a span of 15 bases between the germline ends. The germline V gene (reference sequence) gives CDR1 as SGHNT and CDR2 as YYREEE. In total, fewer than 750 healthy bone marrow donors made up the cohort. Cohort members were all nominally healthy when sampled, although unrecorded immune exposures were likely present. The donor was CMV seronegative and belonged to the group of 352 seronegative cohort members. Each donor provided a peripheral blood sample, and peripheral blood mononuclear cells were used for TCR beta sequencing. The Qiagen DNeasy Blood Extraction Kit was used to extract genomic DNA from the blood cell samples.

The TCR comes from a female donor in good health and CMV-seronegative. This chain joins TRBV5-4 to TRBJ1-1; tentative D gene TRBD1, with 5 bases matching. Sequencing input: PBMCs. The nucleotides are TGTGCCAGCAGCTTTAAGATGGGGGGAAGCACTGAAGCTTTCTTT. This translates into CASSFKMGGSTEAFF.